This is a list of T cell receptor beta chains from one sample in a study of regulatory T cells in long-lasting Graves disease. Using its own MiXCR run on the multiplex PCR reads, TCRdb lists one record per CDR3 protein. The table records a few hundred thousand distinct CDR3 sequences, around 24% of them present only once. Material: peripheral blood mononuclear cells (PBMCs), obtained when the disease was refractory, from a patient treated with antithyroid drugs. Receptors were obtained from a female donor with Graves disease. The conserved cysteine and the conserved F or W are not part of the CDR3 here.

>TRBV28|TRBJ1-2
ASSFLTNYGYT
>TRBV20-1|TRBJ2-4
SALRTGTPMAKNIQY
>TRBV7-2|TRBJ1-4
ASSLGSNEKLF
>TRBV19|TRBJ1-1
ASSSGQGARLVSPF
>TRBV20-1|TRBJ2-2
SAPAGSGELF
>TRBV7-8|TRBJ1-1
ASSSLEGPQVYEAF
>TRBV12-3/TRBV12-4|TRBJ2-7
ASSAGQRTYEQY
>TRBV3-1|TRBJ2-7
ASSQGFGNEQY
>TRBV5-1|TRBJ2-7
ASSRTLSSYEQY
>TRBV2|TRBJ2-7
ARRRGTSGSLYEQY
>TRBV15|TRBJ1-1
ATSRQKGDGTEAF
>TRBV9|TRBJ1-3
ASSVVANSGNTIY
>TRBV20-1|TRBJ1-2
SARVFGGAKPNYGYT
>TRBV6-1|TRBJ1-5
ASTNTGTGPNQPQH
>TRBV5-1|TRBJ2-4
ASSLASVADIQY
>TRBV2|TRBJ1-1
ASSEARTVTEAF
>TRBV7-9|TRBJ2-7
ASSLTRDRPYEQY